This is a list of T cell receptor beta chains from one sample in a study of control samples from healthy donors and cancer patients. Here immunoSEQ multiplex PCR was the method, and the copy in TCRdb shows in-frame clones only, minus some. The table records tens of thousands of clones, roughly 91% of them present only once. Sample: blood. These receptors were collected from a man younger than 40 in good health. CDR3s include the opening cysteine and the closing phenylalanine or tryptophan. The D gene is left open where the match is weak. Clone size is given for some rows only: seen once, a few or many times, or a class if the clone is expanded.

V	J	length	D	size	DNA	CDR3
TRBV9	TRBJ2-1	17	NA	once	TGTGCCAGCACCCCCGGTGTTGCGGACAGCTCCTACAATGAGCAGTTCTTC	CASTPGVADSSYNEQFF
TRBV30	TRBJ1-1	13	TRBD1	few	TGTGCCTGGAGTGTCGGGACAGACACTGAAGCTTTCTTT	CAWSVGTDTEAFF
TRBV19	TRBJ2-1	15	NA	NA	TGTGCCAGTAGTATGTTAGTCGGGGGATGGAATGAGCAGTTCTTC	CASSMLVGGWNEQFF
TRBV28	TRBJ2-1	15	NA	NA	TGTGCCAGCAGAGCGCGAGAGGGGCCAATCAATGAGCAGTTCTTC	CASRAREGPINEQFF
TRBV6-1	TRBJ2-7	14	TRBD1	NA	TGTGCCAGCAGTGATAAGCAGGGGGCGCGGGGGCAGTACTTC	CASSDKQGARGQYF
TRBV30	TRBJ1-3	15	NA	once	TGTGCCTGGAGTGTAGGGGGGGGTTCTGGAAACACCATATATTTT	CAWSVGGGSGNTIYF
TRBV9	TRBJ1-2	15	NA	NA	TGTGCCAGCAGCGTAGGAGAGGGACAAGGCTATGGCTACACCTTC	CASSVGEGQGYGYTF
TRBV28	TRBJ1-4	15	TRBD1	NA	TGTGCCAGCAGTTCGTACAGGGGTTCTAATGAAAAACTGTTTTTT	CASSSYRGSNEKLFF
TRBV25-1	TRBJ2-4	17	NA	NA	TGTGCCAGCAGGGGGAGGGACAAACCGGGGGAGGAAAACATTCAGTACTTC	CASRGRDKPGEENIQYF
TRBV18	TRBJ2-7	15	TRBD1	NA	TGTGCCAGCTCGGGTGGGACAGGGGATTCCTACGAGCAGTACTTC	CASSGGTGDSYEQYF
TRBV11-2	TRBJ2-7	12	NA	NA	TGTGCCAGCAGCTTAAGGGTTGGGGAGCAGTACTTC	CASSLRVGEQYF
TRBV13	TRBJ2-5	16	NA	NA	TGTGCCAGCAGCTCCTTTGTCAGGGGCACGGGAGAGACCCAGTACTTC	CASSSFVRGTGETQYF
TRBV5-1	TRBJ1-4	13	NA	NA	TGCGCCAGCAGCAGCAGGGAGGGTGAAAAACTGTTTTTT	CASSSREGEKLFF
TRBV12-3/TRBV12-4	TRBJ2-7	12	NA	NA	TGTGCCAGCAGTACGACAGATTACGAGCAGTACTTC	CASSTTDYEQYF
TRBV6-5	TRBJ1-3	13	TRBD1	NA	TGTGCCAGCCTCTCGACAGGGGTGCACACCATATATTTT	CASLSTGVHTIYF
TRBV11-1	TRBJ2-3	16	NA	NA	TGTGCCAGCAGCTTGGCGCAAAGAGAGTTCACAGATACGCAGTATTTT	CASSLAQREFTDTQYF
TRBV10-1	TRBJ1-2	13	NA	few	TGCGCCAGCAGTGAGTCAATCCAGTCCGGCTACACCTTC	CASSESIQSGYTF
TRBV10-3	TRBJ1-2	16	NA	NA	TGTGCCATCAGTGCGCAAATGGCGGGGACCGCCTATGGCTACACCTTC	CAISAQMAGTAYGYTF
TRBV28	TRBJ2-3	17	NA	NA	TGTGCCAGCAGTTTACCCGGCGTTGGGCGCACAACAGATACGCAGTATTTT	CASSLPGVGRTTDTQYF
TRBV9	TRBJ2-7	14	NA	NA	TGCGCCAGCAGCGTAAGTCTACAAGACTACGAGCAGTACTTC	CASSVSLQDYEQYF
TRBV4-1	TRBJ2-3	16	NA	NA	TGCGCCAGCAGCCCCTGGGGGGCTAGCGGAGCAGATACGCAGTATTTT	CASSPWGASGADTQYF
TRBV30	TRBJ1-4	11	NA	NA	TGTGCCCGGGGGGGAGATGAAAAACTGTTTTTT	CARGGDEKLFF
TRBV3-1/TRBV3-2	TRBJ2-7	15	TRBD2	NA	TGTGCCAGCAGCCAAGGGCCTAGCGGGGGCAGGGCGCAGTACTTC	CASSQGPSGGRAQYF
TRBV28	TRBJ1-2	13	NA	NA	TGTGCCAGCAGTTTTCAGGGAAAGGGGGGCTACACCTTC	CASSFQGKGGYTF
TRBV4-3	TRBJ2-5	15	NA	NA	TGCGCCAGCAGCCAAGATTGGGCGACCCAAGAGACCCAGTACTTC	CASSQDWATQETQYF
TRBV2	TRBJ1-4	16	NA	NA	TGTGCCAGCAGTGAACCTACTTTGGGCCGTCGGGAAAAACTGTTTTTT	CASSEPTLGRREKLFF
TRBV4-3	TRBJ2-1	18	TRBD2	NA	TGCGCCAGCAGCCAAGCCCCTAGCGGGGGGTCCATTGGTATTGAGCAGTTCTTC	CASSQAPSGGSIGIEQFF
TRBV5-1	TRBJ2-7	15	TRBD1	NA	TGCGCCAGCAGTCGGGACAGGGGAAGCTCCTACGAGCAGTACTTC	CASSRDRGSSYEQYF
TRBV7-9	TRBJ2-5	15	NA	NA	TGTGCCAGCAGCTTAGCGTTGGGGCATCAAGAGACCCAGTACTTC	CASSLALGHQETQYF
TRBV18	TRBJ2-7	15	NA	NA	TGTGCCAGCTCACCACCCTGGACAGCTAGCGGAGAGCAGTACTTC	CASSPPWTASGEQYF
TRBV27	TRBJ1-1	14	NA	NA	TGTGCCAGCAGTTTATCGGAGACTTGGACTGAAGCTTTCTTT	CASSLSETWTEAFF
TRBV28	TRBJ2-1	15	NA	NA	TGTGCCAGCATCGGCAGGGGAGGGGTTTACAATGAGCAGTTCTTC	CASIGRGGVYNEQFF
TRBV19	TRBJ2-7	13	NA	NA	TGTGCATCGTCGTCGACCAGCTCCTACGAGCAGTACTTC	CASSSTSSYEQYF
TRBV4-1	TRBJ1-5	16	NA	NA	TGCGCCAGCAGCCAGCCGGCGGGCAGGGCGGATCAGCCCCAGCATTTT	CASSQPAGRADQPQHF
TRBV9	TRBJ2-7	15	NA	NA	TGTGCCAGCAGCGTAGCAGTAGGGGACTTCTACGAGCAGTACTTC	CASSVAVGDFYEQYF
TRBV7-8	TRBJ2-7	18	TRBD2	NA	TGTGCCAGCAGCTTATTACCTGTAGCGGGAGCCCCGGGCAACGAGCAGTACTTC	CASSLLPVAGAPGNEQYF
TRBV6-2/TRBV6-3	TRBJ2-5	16	NA	NA	TGTGCCAGCAGTTACCCAGGACGGGCGGACCAAGAGACCCAGTACTTC	CASSYPGRADQETQYF
TRBV30	TRBJ1-3	14	NA	NA	TGTGCCTGGAGCCTCGGGGGGGATGGAAACACCATATATTTT	CAWSLGGDGNTIYF